This entry lists 20 T cell receptor beta chains sequenced from one sample in a study of PD-1 blockade in classical Hodgkin lymphoma. The time point: cycle 4 day 1 (C4D1), after six to seven weeks of nivolumab. Relapse after autologous stem cell transplantation occurred in every patient, and brentuximab vedotin exposure varied. Here immunoSEQ multiplex PCR was the method, and the copy in TCRdb shows in-frame clones only, minus some. The data hold 20,000 to 25,000 clones, with roughly 76% observed a single time. Here the sequenced sample was peripheral blood mononuclear cells (PBMCs), taken before the fourth cycle of nivolumab. Source of these receptors: a human donor with classical Hodgkin lymphoma.

V and J are TRBV6-1 and TRBJ1-2; D is unresolved. Trimming shortened V by 6 bases and J by 7 bases, and 12 bases separated the two germline ends. CDR3 length: 12 residues. Germline V gene sequence: CDR1 MNHNS, CDR2 SASEGT. CDR3 protein: CASRSWWGGYTF. Here the CDR3 DNA reads TGTGCCAGCAGGAGTTGGTGGGGTGGCTACACCTTC.

This chain links TRBV7-2 with TRBJ2-3, with no clear D. The CDR3 totals 15 residues. CDR1 and CDR2 (germline): SGHTA, FQGNSA. Trimming cost V 5 bases and J 1 base, with 13 bases left between them. CDR3 region: CASSPRPPGTDTQYF. The CDR3 DNA follows: TGTGCCAGCAGCCCCCGCCCCCCGGGCACAGATACGCAGTATTTT.

The chain recombines TRBV6-6 with TRBJ1-1; D perhaps matches TRBD1 (5 bases). V lost 7 bases and J 4 bases, leaving 10 bases between the germline ends. The length of the CDR3 is 12 residues. Germline-derived CDR1 and CDR2 are MNHNY and SVGAGI (reference sequence). The DNA of the CDR3 is TGTGCCAGCATTGCGGGGGGCACTGAAGCTTTCTTT. It translates to CASIAGGTEAFF.

CDR3 loop: CASSQVSEETQYF. As DNA, the CDR3 is TGTGCCAGCAGCCAAGTGAGCGAGGAGACCCAGTACTTC. This chain connects TRBV4-2 to TRBJ2-5; D not resolved. Trimming removed 1 base at V and 5 bases at J, with 8 bases between. The germline V gene encodes CDR1 LGHNA and CDR2 YNFKEQ. This CDR3 has 13 amino acids.

The table lists this clone with a few counts. The V gene is TRBV2, the J gene TRBJ1-2, with TRBD1 matching 9 bases. J gave up 4 bases and V 7 bases, and 10 bases lay outside the gene matches. This CDR3 has 15 residues. Germline CDR1 reads SNHLY; CDR2 reads FYNNEI. The CDR3 nucleotides are TGTGCCAGCACCAGAGACAGGGGGACTCTCTATGGCTACACCTTC. Translating it yields CASTRDRGTLYGYTF.

The chain carries TRBV6-1 and TRBJ1-1; no definite D call. Germline V gene data show CDR1 as MNHNS and CDR2 as SASEGT. The V end lost 6 bases, the J end lost 5 bases, and 13 bases lay between the germline ends. The CDR3 extends over 13 amino acids. CDR3 bases: TGTGCCAGCAGCCCGGCCCTGGGGACTGAAGCTTTCTTT. Translation gives CASSPALGTEAFF.

V is TRBV9 and J is TRBJ2-5; 7 bases agree with TRBD1. CDR1 and CDR2 (germline): SGDLS, YYNGEE. The CDR3 is made up of 15 amino acids. The V gene end was trimmed by 1 base and the J gene end by 2 bases; junction bases not matched to a gene: 5. The CDR3 DNA follows: TGTGCCAGCAGCGTACAGACAGGGATACAAGAGACCCAGTACTTC. Protein sequence: CASSVQTGIQETQYF. Full variable domain (remainder filled in from reference TRBV9 and TRBJ2-5): DSGVTQTPKHLITATGQRVTLRCSPRSGDLSVYWYQQSLDQGLQFLIQYYNGEERAKGNILERFSAQQFPDLHSELNLSSLELGDSALYFCASSVQTGIQETQYFGPGTRLLVL.

This clone is labeled medium-sized. The chain joins TRBV27 to TRBJ1-5; D not resolved. The ends were cut back, 6 bases at V and 4 bases at J, with 10 bases in the middle. CDR1 MNHEY and CDR2 SMNVEV come from the germline V gene (reference sequence). The CDR3 is made up of 13 amino acids. This CDR3 is CASSVGSNQPQHF. The CDR3, as DNA: TGTGCCAGCAGCGTAGGGTCAAATCAGCCCCAGCATTTT.

V is TRBV27 and J is TRBJ1-1; TRBD1 is a possible D gene (6 bases). Per germline, CDR1 MNHEY and CDR2 SMNVEV (reference sequence). This CDR3 is built from 13 residues. V was pared by 6 bases and J by 5 bases, with 13 bases between. CDR3 loop: CASRDRRGTEAFF. The CDR3 DNA follows: TGTGCCAGCAGAGACAGGCGGGGTACTGAAGCTTTCTTT.

The chain links TRBV5-1 to TRBJ1-2, with D unresolved. CDR3 length equals 15 residues. The germline V gene has CDR1 SGHRS and CDR2 YFSETQ. V lost 2 bases and J 0 bases, leaving 11 bases between the germline ends. The CDR3 bases are TGCGCCAGCAGCTTACGGACGGATTCTAACTATGGCTACACCTTC. Translation gives CASSLRTDSNYGYTF.

V is TRBV6-1 and J is TRBJ1-5, with 8 bases matching TRBD1. The CDR3 extends over 15 amino acids. V gave up 7 bases and J gave up 4 bases; unmatched junction bases: 9. Germline-derived CDR1 and CDR2 are MNHNS and SASEGT. The CDR3 reads CASIMDRVGNQPQHF. Written as DNA, the CDR3 is TGTGCCAGCATCATGGACAGGGTCGGTAATCAGCCCCAGCATTTT.

The genes are TRBV6-6 and TRBJ1-2; tentative D call: TRBD1 (5 bases). The germline V and J ends were trimmed by 4 bases and 6 bases, with 9 bases remaining between them. The CDR3 length is 12 residues. Germline lookup yields CDR1 MNHNY and CDR2 SVGAGI (reference sequence). The CDR3 reads CASSLGGDGYTF. Here the CDR3 DNA reads TGTGCCAGCAGTTTGGGGGGGGATGGCTACACCTTC.

The rearrangement links TRBV6-5 to TRBJ2-1; the match to TRBD1 covers 11 bases. CDR3 length: 15 amino acids. CDR1 MNHEY and CDR2 SVGAGI come from the germline V gene. J lost 14 bases, V lost 8 bases, and 17 bases had no gene match. This CDR3 reads CASHARGQGARSEFF. CDR3 nucleotide sequence: TGTGCCAGCCACGCACGTGGACAGGGGGCCCGGAGTGAGTTCTTC.

This clone was counted only a few times. This chain uses TRBV7-3 with TRBJ2-7, with a possible D match to TRBD1 (6 bases). The germline V and J ends were trimmed by 3 bases and 6 bases, with 15 bases remaining between them. The CDR3 contains 14 residues. Germline V gene lookup returns CDR1 SGHTA and CDR2 FQGTGA. CDR3 residues: CASSFHGQRLEQYF. DNA of the CDR3: TGTGCCAGCAGCTTCCACGGACAGCGCCTCGAGCAGTACTTC.

V is TRBV7-5 and J is TRBJ2-5; TRBD2, the D gene given by the table, was not confirmed from the DNA. TRBV7-5 is listed as a pseudogene. This CDR3 spans 17 amino acids. In DNA, the CDR3 is TGTGTCAGAAGCTTACGGCTAGCGGGGGGGCTGGGAGAGACCCAGTACTTC. It codes for CVRSLRLAGGLGETQYF.

The chain employs TRBV28 and TRBJ2-2; D not certain. Germline V gene data show CDR1 as MDHEN and CDR2 as SYDVKM. The CDR3 covers 15 residues. The germline V and J ends were trimmed by 7 bases and 1 base, with 13 bases remaining between them. The chain's CDR3 is CASKNWDGNTGELFF. The CDR3 DNA is TGTGCCAGCAAAAATTGGGATGGGAACACCGGGGAGCTGTTTTTT. Based on the CDR3 plus reference TRBV28 and TRBJ2-2, the full variable domain is DVKVTQSSRYLVKRTGEKVFLECVQDMDHENMFWYRQDPGLGLRLIYFSYDVKMKEKGDIPEGYSVSREKKERFSLILESASTNQTSMYLCASKNWDGNTGELFFGEGSRLTVL.

The chain couples TRBV21-1 to TRBJ2-7; TRBD2 reflects the table's D call only, with no check against the DNA. TRBV21-1 is labeled a pseudogene. CDR3 length equals 17 residues. The CDR3: CASSKDERTRITYEQYF. CDR3 bases: TGTGCCAGCAGCAAAGATGAAAGGACTAGGATAACCTACGAGCAGTACTTC.

This chain links TRBV6-5 with TRBJ2-2, with D unclear. Germline V gene data show CDR1 as MNHEY and CDR2 as SVGAGI. Deletions cut 7 bases from V and 1 base from J, with 10 bases between. The CDR3 consists of 14 residues. The CDR3 sequence is CASKRAGNTGELFF. CDR3 in DNA: TGTGCCAGCAAAAGGGCAGGGAACACCGGGGAGCTGTTTTTT.

V is TRBV21-1 and J is TRBJ1-2; the table's D call TRBD1 went unverified against the DNA. TRBV21-1 is a pseudogene. The CDR3 is 15 amino acids. CDR3 bases: TGTGCCAGCAGCAACCGGGACAGGGGAGAGTATGGCTACACCTTC. Protein sequence: CASSNRDRGEYGYTF.

V gene TRBV6-5 combines with J gene TRBJ2-1; D is possibly TRBD2 (5 bases). V lost 5 bases and J 5 bases, leaving 16 bases between the germline ends. Germline CDR1 reads MNHEY; CDR2 reads SVGAGI. The CDR3 extends over 15 amino acids. The CDR3 region is CASSRGLERHNEQFF. CDR3 nucleotide sequence: TGTGCCAGCAGTCGCGGACTCGAGCGACACAATGAGCAGTTCTTC.